What follows is one TCR beta chain and its context. The data belong to a study of blood T cell repertoires in COVID-19. This CDR3 is 14 amino acids long. Per the germline V gene, CDR1 is SNHLY and CDR2 is FYNNEI. Unmatched junction bases numbered 3, after V lost 2 bases and J lost 3 bases. TCRdb's copy holds only in-frame clones and misses some; the assay was immunoSEQ multiplex PCR. The sample holds about 200,000 clones, about nine tenths seen once. Sequenced material: peripheral blood. This clonotype was sampled from a woman in her forties with acute or convalescent COVID-19. The rearrangement links TRBV2 to TRBJ2-5; 7 nucleotides match TRBD2. The CDR3 sequence is CASSEHLAEETQYF. DNA for the CDR3: TGTGCCAGCAGTGAACATCTAGCGGAAGAGACCCAGTACTTC.